These 26 T cell receptor beta chains came from one sample sequenced in a study of glioma-infiltrating T cells. The iRepertoire nested amplicon-rescue multiplex PCR amplified TCR alpha and beta CDR3s from RNA. TCRdb recomputed calls from the multiplex PCR reads with MiXCR, one row per CDR3 protein. The sample includes roughly 200,000 distinct CDR3 sequences, over 30% seen only once; the top ten take around 20%. The sample comprised glioma tissue, nonneoplastic brain tissue, or PBMCs (not recorded which). The source of these receptors is a human donor with low-grade glioma or glioblastoma, undergoing nonglioma brain surgery, or in good health (not recorded which).

This clonotype has ten or more counts. V and J are TRBV18 and TRBJ2-1; 12 bases are a match to TRBD2. The length of the CDR3 is 17 residues. Trimming took 3 bases from V and 4 from J; bases not matched to a gene: 7. Germline lookup yields CDR1 KGHSH and CDR2 LQKENI. The CDR3 spells CASSPTLAGGQYNEQFF. CDR3 DNA: TGTGCCAGCTCACCGACACTAGCGGGAGGCCAATACAATGAGCAGTTCTTC. Complete variable domain (other parts from reference TRBV18 and TRBJ2-1): NAGVMQNPRHLVRRRGQEARLRCSPMKGHSHVYWYRQLPEEGLKFMVYLQKENIIDESGMPKERFSAEFPKEGPSILRIQQVVRGDSAAYFCASSPTLAGGQYNEQFFGPGTRLTVL.

This clonotype was picked up many times. This sequence joins TRBV20-1 and TRBJ2-3; D is unclear. Per the germline V gene, CDR1 is DFQATT and CDR2 is SNEGSKA (reference sequence). There are 14 residues in the CDR3. V gave up 6 bases and J gave up 1 base, with 14 bases separating them. The CDR3 DNA sequence: TGCAGTGCCCTGGACCAAAAAGGCACAGATACGCAGTATTTT. Translated, it gives CSALDQKGTDTQYF.

With respect to this clonotype: Its ends do not fully match the called genes, so a read error is possible. The chain employs TRBV19 and TRBJ1-2; possible D gene TRBD1, 5 bases. The CDR3 extends over 14 amino acids. Germline CDR1 LNHDA, CDR2 SQIVND (reference sequence). The CDR3, as DNA: TGTGCCAGTACCGACAGCATAGCTAACTATGCCTACACCTTC. It is translated as CASTDSIANYAYTF.

In its sample, this clonotype was seen a few times. The V call is TRBV7-4, the J call TRBJ1-3; tentative D call: TRBD1 (5 bases). V was shortened by 0 bases and J by 0 bases, with 6 bases between the two germline ends. The CDR3 sequence is 15 residues long. From germline, CDR1 is SGHVT and CDR2 SQSDAQ. This CDR3 reads CASSLAGDSGNTIYF. In DNA form, the CDR3 reads TGTGCCAGCAGCTTAGCAGGGGACTCTGGAAACACCATATATTTT.

The rearrangement joins TRBV5-1 to TRBJ2-5, with 13 bases matching TRBD2. CDR1 and CDR2 from the germline V gene are SGHRS and YFSETQ. The CDR3 is 16 amino acids. The V and J ends lost 0 bases and 4 bases, in that order; junction bases with no gene match: 3. In nucleotides, the CDR3 is TGCGCCAGCAGCTTGGCTGGACTAGCGGGAGCAGAGACCCAGTACTTC. This encodes CASSLAGLAGAETQYF.

The chain joins TRBV9 to TRBJ2-3, with a possible D match to TRBD2 (5 bases). Germline lookup yields CDR1 SGDLS and CDR2 YYNGEE. This CDR3 contains 15 residues. V lost 0 bases to trimming and J lost 3 bases, with 11 bases between them. CDR3 region: CASSVEPSLTDTQYF. As DNA, the CDR3 is TGTGCCAGCAGCGTAGAGCCTAGCTTGACAGATACGCAGTATTTT.

This clonotype was recorded many times. The chain is built from TRBV27 and TRBJ2-7; D might be TRBD2 (6 bases). CDR1 and CDR2 (germline): MNHEY, SMNVEV (reference sequence). V lost 4 bases, J lost 3 bases, and 13 bases lay in between. The CDR3 runs 14 residues. The chain's CDR3 is CASSWDSPVYEQYF. DNA of the CDR3: TGTGCCAGCAGTTGGGACTCCCCCGTCTACGAGCAGTACTTC.

As to this clonotype: This could be a read error, since a much larger clone is one nucleotide away. The V call is TRBV18, the J call TRBJ2-3; tentatively, D is TRBD1 (6 bases). Germline V gene data show CDR1 as KGHSH and CDR2 as LQKENI. This CDR3 has 15 amino acids. The CDR3 sequence: CASSPQEMGADTRYF. The CDR3 nucleotides read TGTGCCAGCTCACCACAGGAAATGGGGGCAGATACGCGGTATTTT.

This clonotype came up a few times. The chain is built from TRBV4-2 and TRBJ2-7; a weak D match, TRBD2 (6 bases). The CDR3 runs to 14 residues. The V end lost 4 bases, the J end lost 3 bases, and 13 bases lay between the germline ends. CDR1 and CDR2 (germline): LGHNA, YNFKEQ. The CDR3 reads CASSPPRDGYEQYF. Written as DNA, the CDR3 is TGTGCCAGCAGCCCCCCGCGGGACGGCTACGAGCAGTACTTC.

In this sample, this clonotype turned up a few times. DNA of the CDR3: TGTGCCACCAGTGATTCCGGGGGGGCCCCCTACGAGCAGTACTTC. Its translation: CATSDSGGAPYEQYF. The chain couples TRBV24-1 to TRBJ2-7; 8 bases agree with TRBD2. Losses at the gene ends were 2 bases for V and 2 bases for J; bases not matched to a gene: 4. Germline-derived CDR1 and CDR2 are KGHDR and SFDVKD. The CDR3 consists of 15 residues.

This clonotype was observed a handful of times. The chain couples TRBV13 to TRBJ2-5, with 8 bases that match TRBD2. The CDR3 length is 17 residues. J was trimmed by 3 bases and V by 1 base; bases with no gene match: 10. The germline V gene has CDR1 PRHDT and CDR2 FYEKMQ (reference sequence). The CDR3 nucleotides read TGTGCCAGCAGCTTAGTAGGACTAGCCGGAGTGGAAGAGACCCAGTACTTC. The encoded protein is CASSLVGLAGVEETQYF.

In the case of this clonotype: One end of the junction is discordant with germline, which a read error may explain. V is TRBV12-3 or TRBV12-4 and J is TRBJ2-7, with a weak D call TRBD2 (6 bases). The CDR3 contains 14 residues. The CDR3 region is CARSSGGADYEQYF. The CDR3 nucleotides read TGTGCCAGAAGTTCCGGGGGAGCCGACTACGAGCAGTACTTC.

Comment on this clonotype: Since a much larger clone is just one base distant, this may be a read error. The CDR3 DNA reads TGTGCCAGCAGTTTAGTCGGGCAGAACTATGGCTACATCTTC. The encoded protein is CASSLVGQNYGYIF. The rearrangement uses TRBV12-3 or TRBV12-4 and TRBJ1-2; D gene ambiguous. CDR3 size: 14 residues.

The rearrangement joins TRBV29-1 to TRBJ1-1; 9 positions match TRBD1. Unmatched junction bases numbered 17, after V lost 7 bases and J lost 11 bases. The V gene's germline CDR1 is SQVTM and CDR2 ANQGSEA. The CDR3 totals 14 residues. The CDR3 bases are TGCAGCGCCGCCGGGACAGGGAACGCCCTTTCTGCTTTCTTT. This encodes CSAAGTGNALSAFF.

With regard to this clonotype: This may arise from a read error, as a much more abundant clone is one base away. The chain employs TRBV10-3 and TRBJ2-1, with a tentative D call TRBD2 (6 bases). Germline CDR1 reads ENHRY; CDR2 reads SYGVKD. V gave up 2 bases and J gave up 3 bases, with 11 bases separating them. This CDR3 spans 15 amino acids. The CDR3 reads CAISEVGSRYNEQFF. The CDR3 region has the DNA TGTGCCATCAGTGAGGTCGGGAGTCGCTACAATGAGCAGTTCTTC.

This clonotype was observed many times. The chain is built from TRBV6-2 or TRBV6-3 and TRBJ2-3; perhaps D is TRBD1 or TRBD2 (5 bases each). The V gene's germline CDR1 is MNHEY and CDR2 SVGEGT. The CDR3 length is 13 residues. V was trimmed by 7 bases and J by 8 bases, leaving 16 bases between them. CDR3 sequence: CASTGTGMGTQYF. The CDR3 DNA sequence: TGTGCCAGCACCGGGACGGGTATGGGTACGCAGTATTTT.

This clonotype was observed many times. The V and J genes are TRBV29-1 and TRBJ1-2; 7 nucleotides align to TRBD1. V gave up 6 bases and J gave up 7 bases; unmatched junction bases: 14. CDR3 length: 14 residues. Germline V CDR1 and CDR2: SQVTM, ANQGSEA. The CDR3 is CSVDRQGERSGYTF. CDR3 sequence (DNA): TGCAGCGTCGACCGACAGGGCGAGAGAAGTGGCTACACCTTC.

This clonotype appeared many times. The genes are TRBV6-2 or TRBV6-3 and TRBJ1-2; D perhaps matches TRBD1 (6 bases). Germline CDR1 MNHEY, CDR2 SVGEGT. The CDR3 covers 16 residues. Trimming cost V 6 bases and J 6 bases, with 23 bases left between them. The CDR3 reads CASSLGQHALPDGYTF. The CDR3 DNA sequence: TGTGCCAGCAGCCTTGGACAGCACGCTTTACCAGATGGCTACACCTTC.

The chain has TRBV9 and TRBJ2-7; 8 nucleotides match TRBD2. The junction had 9 bases not matched to a gene; V was cut back by 4 bases and J by 6 bases. CDR3 length equals 14 residues. The germline CDR1 and CDR2 sequences are SGDLS and YYNGEE. Written as DNA, the CDR3 is TGTGCCAGCAGCTATAGCGGGACTTCTGGCGAGCAGTACTTC. The encoded protein is CASSYSGTSGEQYF.

This clonotype was seen many times. The J gene is TRBJ2-1, the V gene TRBV28; unclear D gene. The CDR3 totals 11 residues. The V and J ends lost 1 base and 8 bases respectively, with 3 bases between them. Per the germline V gene, CDR1 is MDHEN and CDR2 is SYDVKM. CDR3 amino acids: CASSLYHEQFF. The DNA for the CDR3 is TGTGCCAGCAGTTTATATCATGAGCAGTTCTTC.

In its sample, this clonotype was seen many times. J is TRBJ1-2 and V is TRBV20-1, with 9 bases aligning to TRBD1. Losses at the gene ends were 4 bases for V and 2 bases for J; bases not matched to a gene: 8. Germline assignment: CDR1 DFQATT and CDR2 SNEGSKA (reference sequence). This CDR3 spans 15 amino acids. CDR3 DNA sequence: TGCAGTGCTACCCTCGGGACAGGGACGAACTATGGCTACACCTTC. The encoded protein is CSATLGTGTNYGYTF.

This clonotype was counted many times. V gene TRBV20-1 combines with J gene TRBJ2-1; D remains unclear. This CDR3 region has 13 residues. Germline V gene data show CDR1 as DFQATT and CDR2 as SNEGSKA (reference sequence). The V gene lost 5 bases and the J gene lost 5 bases, with 13 bases spanning the gap. The CDR3 nucleotides read TGCAGTGCTGCCATTGGCCGTGACAATGAGCAGTTCTTC. Translating it yields CSAAIGRDNEQFF.

The sample holds many counts of this clonotype. This chain uses TRBV6-1 with TRBJ2-7; 8 nucleotides match TRBD2. The CDR3 covers 13 residues. In germline, CDR1 is MNHNS, CDR2 SASEGT. The trim removed 7 bases at V and 1 base at J, leaving 3 bases unmatched. The CDR3 reads CASTSGPSYEQYF. The CDR3 nucleotides read TGTGCCAGCACTAGCGGGCCTTCCTACGAGCAGTACTTC.

The rearrangement uses TRBV27 and TRBJ2-1, with 9 bases aligning to TRBD1. CDR3 length: 14 residues. Germline V gives CDR1 MNHEY, CDR2 SMNVEV (reference sequence). In DNA, the CDR3 is TGTGTTAGCAGTTACGACAGGGGGAACAATGAGCAGTTCTTC. It encodes CVSSYDRGNNEQFF.

This clonotype was picked up many times. The rearrangement links TRBV20-1 to TRBJ1-6; 10 bases are shared with TRBD1. Trimming cost V 6 bases and J 11 bases; bases outside gene matches: 10. The CDR3 runs 14 residues. CDR1 is DFQATT and CDR2 is SNEGSKA in the germline V gene (reference sequence). This chain's CDR3 is CSATGDRGIAPLHF. CDR3 DNA sequence: TGCAGTGCGACGGGGGACAGGGGTATAGCACCCCTCCACTTT.

This chain connects TRBV11-2 to TRBJ2-7, with 10 bases fitting TRBD2. The CDR3 is made up of 15 amino acids. The V gene's germline CDR1 is SGHAT and CDR2 FQNNGV. The trim removed 5 bases at V and 6 bases at J, leaving 10 bases unmatched. CDR3 amino acids: CASSPPSGRLSEQYF. In nucleotides, the CDR3 is TGTGCCAGCAGCCCACCTAGCGGGAGACTCTCCGAGCAGTACTTC.